This passage covers 22 T cell receptor beta chains from one sample sequenced in a study of early T cells in non-severe SARS-CoV-2 infection. TCRdb fed the 5' RACE reads into MiXCR, producing one record per CDR3 protein. This table has around 25,000 distinct CDR3 sequences, 5.5% to 7% appearing once. The sequenced sample was whole blood. Every receptor here comes from an adult who was a healthcare worker with PCR-confirmed SARS-CoV-2 infection or an uninfected control (not recorded which).

The chain recombines TRBV5-8 with TRBJ2-3; D call uncertain. Between the trimmed V and J ends, which lost 3 bases and 4 bases, there was a span of 15 bases. Germline V gene data show CDR1 as SGHTS and CDR2 as YDEGEE. CDR3 length: 15 residues. CDR3 sequence: CASSYTRTAADTQYF. DNA for the CDR3: TGTGCCAGCAGCTACACAAGGACCGCCGCAGATACGCAGTATTTT.

This clonotype was seen repeatedly, ten times or more. The V and J genes are TRBV5-1 and TRBJ2-7; TRBD1 might be the D (6 bases). CDR1 SGHRS and CDR2 YFSETQ come from the germline V gene. Trimming cost V 1 base and J 2 bases, with 13 bases left between them. The CDR3 covers 15 residues. The CDR3 DNA reads TGCGCCAGCAGCTTGTATCAGGGGTCAACCTACGAGCAGTACTTC. It codes for CASSLYQGSTYEQYF.

This clonotype was counted many times. One end of the junction varies from germline; a read error may be responsible. This chain joins TRBV6-6 and TRBJ1-2, with TRBD1 identical over 8 bases. This CDR3 has 9 residues. The germline V gene encodes CDR1 MNHNY and CDR2 SVGAGI (reference sequence). Here the CDR3 DNA reads TGTGCCAGCAGTTTACAGGGGGTCTTC. This translates into CASSLQGVF.

In its sample, this clonotype was seen many times. The rearrangement links TRBV28 to TRBJ1-2; 7 positions match TRBD1. The germline gives CDR1 MDHEN, CDR2 SYDVKM. CDR3 size: 12 residues. V was clipped by 5 bases and J by 4 bases; unmatched bases: 1. The CDR3 sequence: CASSNRGYGYTF. The CDR3 DNA follows: TGTGCCAGCAGTAACAGGGGCTATGGCTACACCTTC.

This clonotype was observed at least ten times. The chain links TRBV5-1 to TRBJ1-3; D not resolved. The germline V and J ends were trimmed by 4 bases and 2 bases, with 7 bases remaining between them. Germline lookup yields CDR1 SGHRS and CDR2 YFSETQ. This CDR3 contains 13 residues. CDR3 sequence reads: CASSTNPGNTIYF. In DNA form, the CDR3 reads TGCGCCAGCAGCACAAATCCTGGAAACACCATATATTTT.

This clonotype was detected many times. The chain employs TRBV12-3 or TRBV12-4 and TRBJ2-1; the D gene could be TRBD1 or TRBD2 (5 bases each). V was trimmed by 3 bases and J by 13 bases, leaving 10 bases between them. This CDR3 spans 11 amino acids. Here the CDR3 reads CASSLYGAQFF. The CDR3 nucleotides read TGTGCCAGCAGTTTGTACGGGGCCCAGTTCTTC.

This clonotype appeared a few times. V usage is TRBV29-1 and J usage is TRBJ2-7; 7 positions agree with TRBD1. The germline gives CDR1 SQVTM, CDR2 ANQGSEA. V shed 6 bases and J 2 bases; nucleotides not matched to a gene: 10. The CDR3 has 14 amino acids. The CDR3 here is CSVGSTGPPYEQYF. Written as DNA, the CDR3 is TGCAGCGTGGGCTCGACAGGGCCTCCCTACGAGCAGTACTTC.

This clonotype was counted ten times or more. The chain uses TRBV18 and TRBJ2-2; no reliable D call. The V and J ends lost 3 bases and 5 bases respectively, with 4 bases between them. CDR1 KGHSH and CDR2 LQKENI come from the germline V gene. The CDR3 covers 12 residues. The CDR3 DNA follows: TGTGCCAGCTCACCGAGGACCGGGGAGCTGTTTTTT. Residues: CASSPRTGELFF.

This clonotype was counted a few times. This sequence joins TRBV28 and TRBJ2-7, with 7 positions matching TRBD1. Trimming took 5 bases from V and 1 from J; bases not matched to a gene: 11. CDR3 length: 16 residues. Germline loops: CDR1 MDHEN, CDR2 SYDVKM. CDR3 nucleotide sequence: TGTGCCAGCAGTCTTCCCAGGACAGGAAGATCCTACGAGCAGTACTTC. As protein: CASSLPRTGRSYEQYF.

A few counts support this clonotype. The gene calls are TRBV15 and TRBJ2-6, with D perhaps TRBD1 (6 bases). Per germline, CDR1 LNHNV and CDR2 YYDKDF (reference sequence). The CDR3 has 16 residues. Trimming shortened V by 0 bases and J by 2 bases, and 8 bases separated the two germline ends. This CDR3 is CATSRDHRAGANVLTF. The CDR3 bases are TGTGCCACCAGCAGAGATCACAGGGCTGGGGCCAACGTCCTGACTTTC.

This clonotype has only a few counts. The V and J genes are TRBV5-1 and TRBJ2-1; D could derive from TRBD1 or TRBD2 (5 bases each). Trimming took 6 bases from V and 0 from J, leaving 13 bases between them. There are 15 residues in the CDR3. Germline CDR1 and CDR2: SGHRS and YFSETQ. This CDR3 reads CASTPPGSSYNEQFF. DNA for the CDR3: TGCGCCAGCACCCCTCCAGGGAGCTCCTACAATGAGCAGTTCTTC. Full variable domain (remainder filled in from reference TRBV5-1 and TRBJ2-1): KAGVTQTPRYLIKTRGQQVTLSCSPISGHRSVSWYQQTPGQGLQFLFEYFSETQRNKGNFPGRFSGRQFSNSRSEMNVSTLELGDSALYLCASTPPGSSYNEQFFGPGTRLTVL.

This clonotype was seen ten or more times. The junction and the germline gene differ at one end; a read error may be behind it. CDR3 in amino acids: CASSLGAKGSHFDF. The CDR3, as DNA: TGTGCCAGCAGCTTAGGAGCAAAGGGGTCACATTTCGACTTC. The V and J genes are TRBV11-2 and TRBJ2-4; a possible D gene is TRBD1 (5 bases). The CDR3 has 14 residues. Germline CDR1 reads SGHAT; CDR2 reads FQNNGV.

This clonotype was seen ten or more times. The rearrangement joins TRBV19 to TRBJ2-2; D unresolved. CDR1 is LNHDA, CDR2 SQIVND, per germline (reference sequence). This CDR3 region has 13 residues. V dropped 3 bases and J dropped 6 bases, with 8 bases sitting between them. The CDR3 coding sequence is TGTGCCAGTAGTATTACCCCCTCCGGGGAGCTGTTTTTT. This encodes CASSITPSGELFF.

This clonotype qualifies as medium-sized. This chain connects TRBV10-3 to TRBJ1-1; 7 positions agree with TRBD1. With 7 bases clipped from V and 10 bases from J, the junction kept 12 bases outside the gene matches. This CDR3 comprises 13 residues. Germline values: CDR1 ENHRY, CDR2 SYGVKD. CDR3 coding DNA: TGTGCCATCACCCTAACCAGGGGGACCCCAGCTTTCTTT. It translates to CAITLTRGTPAFF.

This clonotype was found a few times. CDR3 nucleotides: TGCGCCAGCAGCCAAGGGACGGAGAACACTGAAGCTTTCTTT. Translating gives CASSQGTENTEAFF. The chain employs TRBV5-1 and TRBJ1-1; possible D gene TRBD1, 5 bases. Germline values: CDR1 SGHRS, CDR2 YFSETQ. V dropped 4 bases and J dropped 1 base, with 11 bases sitting between them. This CDR3 spans 14 amino acids.

In its sample, this clonotype was seen many times. This chain's CDR3 is CASSEGQGAGYTF. The DNA for the CDR3 is TGTGCCAGCAGCGAGGGACAGGGGGCTGGCTACACCTTC. The chain uses TRBV9 and TRBJ1-2; 12 positions agree with TRBD1. The germline CDR1 and CDR2 sequences are SGDLS and YYNGEE. The CDR3 is 13 amino acids. With V trimmed by 3 bases and J by 7 bases, 1 base remained unmatched. Full variable domain (rest looked up from reference TRBV9 and TRBJ1-2): DSGVTQTPKHLITATGQRVTLRCSPRSGDLSVYWYQQSLDQGLQFLIQYYNGEERAKGNILERFSAQQFPDLHSELNLSSLELGDSALYFCASSEGQGAGYTFGSGTRLTVV.

The rearrangement joins TRBV6-5 to TRBJ2-7, with 8 bases lining up with TRBD2. The CDR3 is 14 residues long. Per the germline V gene, CDR1 is MNHEY and CDR2 is SVGAGI. With 4 bases clipped from V and 6 bases from J, the junction kept 8 bases outside the gene matches. CDR3 amino acids: CASSLGPGGTEQYF. The CDR3 nucleotides are TGTGCCAGCAGTTTGGGTCCGGGAGGGACCGAGCAGTACTTC.

This clonotype was counted only a few times. V is TRBV19 and J is TRBJ2-6, with D maybe TRBD1 (6 bases). CDR1 is LNHDA, CDR2 SQIVND, per germline (reference sequence). Trimming took off 6 bases at V and 4 bases at J, with 16 bases between the two ends. The CDR3 is made up of 16 amino acids. CDR3 in amino acids: CASRRYRARGANVLTF. The CDR3 nucleotides are TGTGCCAGTAGGCGTTACAGGGCGCGCGGGGCCAACGTCCTGACTTTC.

By sample fraction, this clonotype is medium-sized. The V gene is TRBV19, the J gene TRBJ2-5, with 11 bases lining up with TRBD2. With V trimmed by 6 bases and J by 5 bases, 5 bases remained unmatched. The CDR3 runs 14 residues. Germline V gene sequence: CDR1 LNHDA, CDR2 SQIVND (reference sequence). CDR3 sequence reads: CASRKTSGVETQYF. The CDR3 nucleotides are TGTGCCAGTAGAAAGACTAGCGGGGTTGAGACCCAGTACTTC.

Concerning this clonotype itself: A read error is possible here, since a much larger clone lies one base away. The V gene is TRBV7-2, the J gene TRBJ2-3; D may correspond to TRBD1 or TRBD2 (5 bases each). The germline CDR1 and CDR2 sequences are SGHTA and FQGNSA. The CDR3 has 13 amino acids. CDR3 amino acids: CASSSLWGSTRYF. The CDR3 DNA follows: TGTGCCAGCAGCTCCCTCTGGGGGAGCACGCGGTATTTT.

This clonotype came up many times. The chain joins TRBV6-1 to TRBJ2-2; 9 positions agree with TRBD2. Unmatched junction bases numbered 10, after V lost 7 bases and J lost 4 bases. Germline CDR1 and CDR2: MNHNS and SASEGT. CDR3 length: 16 residues. The CDR3 loop is CASKARGGVRTGELFF. DNA of the CDR3: TGTGCCAGCAAGGCGCGGGGGGGAGTTCGCACCGGGGAGCTGTTTTTT.

V and J are TRBV9 and TRBJ2-3; D remains unclear. Between the trimmed V and J ends, which lost 4 bases and 0 bases, there was a span of 12 bases. This CDR3 contains 15 residues. The germline gives CDR1 SGDLS, CDR2 YYNGEE. The CDR3 DNA reads as TGTGCCAGCAGCCCGAAGGGTGATAGCACAGATACGCAGTATTTT. Translation gives CASSPKGDSTDTQYF.